The 21 T cell receptor beta chains below were found in one sample sequenced in a study of blood T cell repertoires in COVID-19. Some clones are missing from TCRdb's copy, which holds only in-frame ones; the method was immunoSEQ multiplex PCR. The table records 45,000 to 70,000 clones, about 86% of them present only once. Source material: peripheral blood. These receptors were taken from a woman aged 55-70 years with COVID-19, enrolled during active disease.

CDR3 loop: CSVEDYEGSSYNEQFF. In DNA, the CDR3 is TGCAGCGTTGAGGATTACGAAGGGAGCTCCTACAATGAGCAGTTCTTC. This chain uses TRBV29-1 with TRBJ2-1, with D maybe TRBD2 (5 bases). The CDR3 sequence is 16 residues long. Germline V gives CDR1 SQVTM, CDR2 ANQGSEA. V lost 3 bases and J lost 0, with 15 bases in between.

The chain links TRBV3-1 (or the pseudogene TRBV3-2) to TRBJ2-2, with 10 bases that match TRBD2. From germline, CDR1 is LGHDT and CDR2 YNNKEL (reference sequence). The V segment lost 1 base and the J segment 0 bases; nucleotides outside the gene matches: 8. There are 19 residues in the CDR3. The CDR3 DNA is TGTGCCAGCAGCCAAGTTTTTTTAGCGGGAGGAGCGAACACCGGGGAGCTGTTTTTT. Its translation: CASSQVFLAGGANTGELFF.

The V call is TRBV5-1, the J call TRBJ1-4; D ambiguous. The germline CDR1 and CDR2 sequences are SGHRS and YFSETQ. Between the trimmed V and J ends, which lost 1 base and 3 bases, there was a span of 7 bases. This CDR3 has 14 residues. The CDR3 DNA sequence: TGCGCCAGCAGCTTGCAAACAGCTAATGAAAAACTGTTTTTT. Protein: CASSLQTANEKLFF.

This clone was seen only once. The J gene is TRBJ1-6, the V gene TRBV2, with 10 bases identical to TRBD1. The V segment lost 7 bases and the J segment 9 bases; nucleotides outside the gene matches: 15. The CDR3 is 17 residues long. The germline CDR1 and CDR2 sequences are SNHLY and FYNNEI. The CDR3 DNA reads TGTGCCAGCACCAAGACGACAGGGGGCGCTGGGCCTTCACCCCTCCACTTT. As protein: CASTKTTGGAGPSPLHF.

The chain employs TRBV18 and TRBJ1-2; no reliable D call. CDR1 is KGHSH, CDR2 LQKENI, per germline. The V gene lost 3 bases and the J gene lost 4 bases, with 9 bases spanning the gap. This CDR3 has 13 residues. The DNA of the CDR3 is TGTGCCAGCTCACCCGAAGACTTCTATGGCTACACCTTC. Amino acid sequence: CASSPEDFYGYTF.

The V call is TRBV19, the J call TRBJ1-6; no definite D call. Germline loops: CDR1 LNHDA, CDR2 SQIVND (reference sequence). The CDR3 is made up of 15 amino acids. V shed 3 bases and J shed 7 bases, with 13 bases lying between them. The CDR3 DNA is TGTGCCAGTAGTATTCTCTTCGAAGCGAATTCACCCCTCCACTTT. Amino acid sequence: CASSILFEANSPLHF.

V usage is TRBV6-5 and J usage is TRBJ1-2; D is unclear. Trimming stripped 0 bases from V and 4 bases from J, with 15 bases between. The germline V gene has CDR1 MNHEY and CDR2 SVGAGI. This CDR3 is 16 amino acids long. DNA of the CDR3: TGTGCCAGCAGTTACTCTCCTTTTTCCCTTTCCTATGGCTACACCTTC. Its translation is CASSYSPFSLSYGYTF.

V and J are TRBV5-4 and TRBJ2-7; TRBD1 might be the D (6 bases). V gave up 4 bases and J gave up 7 bases, with 15 bases separating them. CDR3 length: 13 amino acids. Germline CDR1 reads SGHNT; CDR2 reads YYREEE (reference sequence). CDR3 DNA: TGTGCCAGCAGCGCGGACAGTTATGAGGAGCAGTACTTC. Protein product: CASSADSYEEQYF.

The V gene is TRBV11-2, the J gene TRBJ2-7; tentatively, D is TRBD2 (7 bases). Germline-derived CDR1 and CDR2 are SGHAT and FQNNGV. The V end lost 2 bases, the J end lost 3 bases, and 17 bases lay between the germline ends. The CDR3 spans 16 residues. The CDR3 DNA reads TGTGCCAGCAGCTTACAGCTAGAGGGGGGGGGCTACGAGCAGTACTTC. Its protein is CASSLQLEGGGYEQYF.

The chain has TRBV7-8 and TRBJ2-2; 9 bases fit TRBD2. Germline V gene lookup returns CDR1 SGHVS and CDR2 FQNEAQ. With 5 bases clipped from V and 7 bases from J, the junction kept 11 bases outside the gene matches. This CDR3 comprises 16 residues. The CDR3 reads CASSPPTSGLGGELFF. The CDR3 nucleotides read TGTGCCAGCAGCCCCCCCACTAGCGGGTTGGGCGGGGAGCTGTTTTTT.

This clone was recorded a few times. The chain recombines TRBV10-1 with TRBJ2-1; maybe TRBD1 (6 bases). This CDR3 region has 19 residues. Germline V lookup: CDR1 WNHNN, CDR2 SYGVQD (reference sequence). Between the trimmed V and J ends, which lost 0 bases and 0 bases, there was a span of 18 bases. CDR3 in DNA: TGCGCCAGCAGTGAGTCTTTCTGGTTTGGCAGGGGCTCCTACAATGAGCAGTTCTTC. Translated: CASSESFWFGRGSYNEQFF.

V gene TRBV6-5 combines with J gene TRBJ2-1, with 13 bases identical to TRBD2. The CDR3 is 15 residues long. CDR1 is MNHEY, CDR2 SVGAGI, per germline. V dropped 7 bases and J dropped 6; count of bases not matched to a gene: 6. The CDR3 loop is CASTRTSGSPNEQFF. In DNA form, the CDR3 reads TGTGCCAGCACGAGGACTAGCGGGAGTCCCAATGAGCAGTTCTTC.

This clone has just one count. The chain joins TRBV2 to TRBJ2-7, with D perhaps matching TRBD1 (5 bases). Germline lookup yields CDR1 SNHLY and CDR2 FYNNEI. V dropped 4 bases and J dropped 2 bases, with 15 bases sitting between them. This CDR3 spans 15 amino acids. CDR3 coding DNA: TGTGCCAGCAGTGCGGGCAGGGCAATGACCTACGAGCAGTACTTC. Translation: CASSAGRAMTYEQYF. Drawing the rest from reference TRBV2 and TRBJ2-7, the complete variable domain is EPEVTQTPSHQVTQMGQEVILRCVPISNHLYFYWYRQILGQKVEFLVSFYNNEISEKSEIFDDQFSVERPDGSNFTLKIRSTKLEDSAMYFCASSAGRAMTYEQYFGPGTRLTVT.

In this sample, this clone turned up a few times. This chain uses TRBV16 with TRBJ2-2; D might be TRBD2 (5 bases). The germline CDR1 and CDR2 sequences are KGHSY and FQNENV. The CDR3 runs to 15 residues. V lost 0 bases, J lost 6 bases, and 11 bases lay in between. CDR3 in DNA: TGTGCCAGCAGCCAATCGCCCGGGGTTGCCGGGGAGCTGTTTTTT. Translating gives CASSQSPGVAGELFF.

Remarks on this clone: The junction shows a germline mismatch at one end, possibly a read error. The chain carries TRBV6-5 and TRBJ2-7, with 8 bases that match TRBD1. Germline V gene lookup returns CDR1 MNHEY and CDR2 SVGAGI. This CDR3 spans 14 amino acids. In nucleotides, the CDR3 is TGTGCCAGCAGTTCAGGGGGCATCTCCCACGAGCAGTACTTC. Protein: CASSSGGISHEQYF.

The genes are TRBV4-2 and TRBJ1-4; 9 bases are shared with TRBD1. In germline, CDR1 is LGHNA, CDR2 YNFKEQ. The CDR3 runs to 17 residues. J was trimmed by 7 bases and V by 0 bases; bases with no gene match: 9. The CDR3 DNA sequence: TGTGCCAGCAGCCAAGATCAGACAGGGGGTCGAGGTGAAAAACTGTTTTTT. Amino acid sequence: CASSQDQTGGRGEKLFF.

The chain recombines TRBV6-6 with TRBJ2-7, with 7 positions matching TRBD1. The V gene's germline CDR1 is MNHNY and CDR2 SVGAGI (reference sequence). V gave up 5 bases and J gave up 0 bases; unmatched junction bases: 7. The CDR3 totals 15 residues. CDR3 sequence reads: CASSPPGQLSYEQYF. Here the CDR3 DNA reads TGTGCCAGCAGTCCTCCGGGACAGCTCTCCTACGAGCAGTACTTC.

The chain links TRBV9 to TRBJ2-1, with D perhaps TRBD2 (6 bases). The CDR3 loop spans 15 amino acids. Trimming stripped 2 bases from V and 3 bases from J, with 12 bases between. In germline, CDR1 is SGDLS, CDR2 YYNGEE. The CDR3, as DNA: TGTGCCAGCAGCGTGCTCGGGGGAAGCTACAATGAGCAGTTCTTC. Translating gives CASSVLGGSYNEQFF. Based on the CDR3 plus reference TRBV9 and TRBJ2-1, the full variable domain is DSGVTQTPKHLITATGQRVTLRCSPRSGDLSVYWYQQSLDQGLQFLIQYYNGEERAKGNILERFSAQQFPDLHSELNLSSLELGDSALYFCASSVLGGSYNEQFFGPGTRLTVL.

J is TRBJ1-4 and V is TRBV28; 8 nucleotides align to TRBD1. The germline gives CDR1 MDHEN, CDR2 SYDVKM. J gave up 6 bases and V 6 bases, and 9 bases lay outside the gene matches. This CDR3 spans 15 amino acids. The CDR3 sequence: CASSSTGGFYEKLFF. The CDR3 bases are TGTGCCAGCAGCTCAACAGGGGGATTTTATGAAAAACTGTTTTTT.

CDR3 loop: CTSADRGLIAGNTIYF. The CDR3 DNA follows: TGCACCAGCGCCGACAGGGGGCTTATCGCTGGAAACACCATATATTTT. This chain connects TRBV1 to TRBJ1-3; the D segment call TRBD1 is taken from the table without a DNA check. TRBV1 is a listed pseudogene. The CDR3 covers 16 residues.

This chain uses TRBV5-1 with TRBJ1-1; 8 bases fit TRBD1. Germline assignment: CDR1 SGHRS and CDR2 YFSETQ. The CDR3 has 14 residues. Losses at the gene ends were 2 bases for V and 6 bases for J; bases not matched to a gene: 6. CDR3 protein: CASSLTDRVAEAFF. In DNA form, the CDR3 reads TGCGCCAGCAGCTTAACGGACAGGGTGGCTGAAGCTTTCTTT.